This TCR beta chain was recorded in a study of blood T cell repertoires in COVID-19. Germline loops: CDR1 SGDLS, CDR2 YYNGEE. The CDR3 sequence is 14 residues long. The ends lost 3 bases at V and 5 bases at J; junction bases unmatched: 3. As processed by the authors: From reference gene primer amplification, estimates of nucleated cell counts were derived. The table came from immunoSEQ multiplex PCR; TCRdb's copy has only in-frame clones and leaves some out. V and J calls plus clone size are reproduced from that table; the DNA served to infer D and trimming. The sample records tens of thousands of clones, roughly nine tenths being singletons.

The TCR originated in a man aged 45-60 years with acute or convalescent COVID-19. This chain links TRBV9 with TRBJ1-3; 9 bases are a match to TRBD1. The sequencing input was peripheral blood. The CDR3 bases are TGTGCCAGCAGCGCGGGACAGGGAAGAAACACCATATATTTT. It yields the protein CASSAGQGRNTIYF.